Described below is a single TCR beta chain sequence and its context. The antigen is not known. Sorted subsets were amplified in replicate PCRs using 200 to 250 ng DNA, 30,000 to 35,000 T cell genomes. Assay: immunoSEQ multiplex PCR; the TCRdb copy retains only in-frame clones and omits some. The sample lists 650,000 to 700,000 clones, 90% occurring once. This sample stems from a study of shared clonotypes between healthy human individuals. Broader study findings: Lower generation probabilities were found for non-shared clonotypes than for those shared by all four donors.

In germline, CDR1 is SNHLY, CDR2 FYNNEI. The CDR3 runs 15 residues. V shed 7 bases and J 7 bases; nucleotides not matched to a gene: 12. The specimen was memory CD8+ T cells from PBMCs. Documented subset: CD45RO+ cells pooled with CCR7-negative TemRA cells. The chain recombines TRBV2 with TRBJ2-7; 11 bases are shared with TRBD1. The TCR was taken from a man younger than 35 in good health. Some clones in this sample may be carry-over from other donors' samples. Here the CDR3 reads CASNSGTGGSGEQYF. For the CDR3, the DNA is TGTGCCAGCAATTCCGGGACAGGGGGGTCCGGTGAGCAGTACTTC.